These 16 T cell receptor beta chains share one sample of origin, sequenced in a study of vaccination and CD4 T cells after COVID-19. These receptors' antigens are unknown. Treatment given: approximately 9-day PBMC culture with coronavirus spike peptide pools or control peptides (ViraFEST assay). Sequencing of the DNA from cultured CD4+ T cells was carried out with the Oncomine TCR Beta short-read assay. TCRdb fed the PCR reads into MiXCR, producing one record per CDR3 protein. The repertoire holds 9,500 to 15,000 distinct CDR3 sequences, 40% to 60% seen once, with roughly 19% in the top ten. Sequencing was performed on CD4+ T cells from blood, cultured in vitro. These receptors were obtained from a human donor who had recovered from COVID-19.

This clonotype was detected a few times. J is TRBJ2-5 and V is TRBV20-1, with 12 bases matching TRBD2. Germline V lookup: CDR1 DFQATT, CDR2 SNEGSKA (reference sequence). The CDR3 loop spans 19 amino acids. Trimming cost V 1 base and J 4 bases; bases outside gene matches: 16. CDR3 sequence reads: CSARVSRLAGGLGGETQYF. Here the CDR3 DNA reads TGCAGTGCTAGAGTTTCGAGGCTAGCGGGAGGGCTGGGGGGAGAGACCCAGTACTTC.

This rearrangement joins TRBV28 to TRBJ1-6; a weak D match, TRBD1 (6 bases). V was pared by 4 bases and J by 9 bases, with 19 bases between. The CDR3 length is 16 residues. Germline-derived CDR1 and CDR2 are MDHEN and SYDVKM. The CDR3 is CASSSQGRFGGSPLHF. Here the CDR3 DNA reads TGTGCCAGCAGTTCACAGGGCAGGTTCGGAGGTTCACCCCTCCACTTT.

The rearrangement joins TRBV2 to TRBJ1-1, with D unclear. With 3 bases removed from V and 1 base from J, the gap between germline ends came to 6 bases. This CDR3 is 13 amino acids long. CDR1 and CDR2 (germline): SNHLY, FYNNEI. CDR3 loop: CASSEQTNTEAFF. CDR3 in DNA: TGTGCCAGCAGTGAGCAAACGAACACTGAAGCTTTCTTT.

This clonotype has more than one count but fewer than ten. For the CDR3, the DNA is TGTGCCAGCATACTTACAGGGCACAATTCACCCCTCCACTTT. As protein: CASILTGHNSPLHF. This sequence joins TRBV6-1 and TRBJ1-6, with D possibly matching TRBD1 (6 bases). CDR1 is MNHNS and CDR2 is SASEGT in the germline V gene. The CDR3 is 14 amino acids. V was trimmed by 7 bases and J by 7 bases, leaving 14 bases between them.

The V gene is TRBV18, the J gene TRBJ2-7; no clear D. This CDR3 is 13 amino acids long. The germline V gene has CDR1 KGHSH and CDR2 LQKENI. The ends were cut back, 0 bases at V and 6 bases at J, with 9 bases in the middle. In DNA form, the CDR3 reads TGTGCCAGCTCACCACCCAGCTCGTCCGAGCAGTACTTC. Translating it yields CASSPPSSSEQYF.

This clonotype showed up just once. This sequence joins TRBV7-3 and TRBJ2-2; a possible D gene is TRBD1 (6 bases). Germline lookup yields CDR1 SGHTA and CDR2 FQGTGA. Trimming left V 5 bases short and J 1 base short, with 14 bases between. The CDR3 contains 16 residues. The CDR3 reads CASSLQGIGNTGELFF. Written as DNA, the CDR3 is TGTGCCAGCAGCCTACAGGGAATTGGGAACACCGGGGAGCTGTTTTTT.

The genes are TRBV15 and TRBJ2-3; D is possibly TRBD2 (5 bases). Germline assignment: CDR1 LNHNV and CDR2 YYDKDF (reference sequence). The CDR3 is made up of 19 amino acids. V was shortened by 6 bases and J by 2 bases, with 27 bases between the two germline ends. The CDR3 is CATRGDSRLPGPNTDTQYF. The CDR3 bases are TGTGCCACCAGGGGAGATTCGAGGCTCCCGGGCCCGAACACAGATACGCAGTATTTT.

This clonotype was picked up a small number of times. The V gene is TRBV19, the J gene TRBJ1-6; unclear D gene. With 7 bases removed from V and 7 bases from J, the gap between germline ends came to 11 bases. The germline gives CDR1 LNHDA, CDR2 SQIVND (reference sequence). The CDR3 loop spans 13 amino acids. DNA for the CDR3: TGTGCCAGTAAAACAGAGCAGAATTCACCCCTCCACTTT. Translating gives CASKTEQNSPLHF.

This clonotype occurred a few times. The rearrangement uses TRBV2 and TRBJ2-5, with D unresolved. Germline V lookup: CDR1 SNHLY, CDR2 FYNNEI. V was cut by 2 bases and J by 4 bases, with 5 bases left in between. The CDR3 is 12 amino acids. The DNA of the CDR3 is TGTGCCAGCAGTGAAATAGGAGAGACCCAGTACTTC. Its protein product is CASSEIGETQYF.

This clonotype is labeled as medium-sized (0.01 to 0.1%). The rearrangement joins TRBV6-1 to TRBJ1-5; D not resolved. V lost 4 bases and J lost 4, with 8 bases in between. The CDR3 spans 13 residues. Germline V lookup: CDR1 MNHNS, CDR2 SASEGT. The CDR3 DNA reads as TGTGCCAGCAGTGTTGAACGGAATCAGCCCCAGCATTTT. Residues: CASSVERNQPQHF.

There are a few counts of this clonotype. This chain uses TRBV6-1 with TRBJ2-1; 15 bases are shared with TRBD2. The junction had 6 bases not matched to a gene; V was cut back by 6 bases and J by 12 bases. The germline V gene encodes CDR1 MNHNS and CDR2 SASEGT. This CDR3 region has 14 residues. For the CDR3, the DNA is TGTGCCAGCAGGGGACTAGCGGGAGGCGGGGGGCAGTTCTTC. It yields the protein CASRGLAGGGGQFF.

CDR3 nucleotides: TGTGCCACCAGCAGGAAAAGACTTAACACCGGGGAGCTGTTTTTT. Encoded protein: CATSRKRLNTGELFF. The chain joins TRBV15 to TRBJ2-2, with D uncertain. The CDR3 contains 15 residues. Germline CDR1 and CDR2: LNHNV and YYDKDF (reference sequence). Trimming removed 3 bases from V and 2 bases from J, with 10 bases in between.

The chain carries TRBV20-1 and TRBJ2-5, with D possibly being TRBD2 (5 bases). Per germline, CDR1 DFQATT and CDR2 SNEGSKA (reference sequence). The CDR3 totals 15 residues. V was pared by 6 bases and J by 2 bases, with 19 bases between. This CDR3 is CSAPRLALGQETQYF. The CDR3 DNA reads TGCAGTGCCCCCCGGCTAGCCCTCGGGCAAGAGACCCAGTACTTC.

The chain joins TRBV20-1 to TRBJ1-5, with D unclear. Germline V CDR1 and CDR2: DFQATT, SNEGSKA (reference sequence). The length of the CDR3 is 15 residues. Trimming took off 0 bases at V and 0 bases at J, with 9 bases between the two ends. The CDR3: CSARDAGNSNQPQHF. The CDR3 nucleotides are TGCAGTGCTAGAGACGCCGGGAATAGCAATCAGCCCCAGCATTTT.

This clonotype has just a few counts. The chain combines TRBV5-4 with TRBJ2-7, with 11 bases that match TRBD2. CDR3 length: 14 amino acids. Germline CDR1 SGHNT, CDR2 YYREEE (reference sequence). Unmatched junction bases numbered 5, after V lost 4 bases and J lost 5 bases. DNA for the CDR3: TGTGCCAGCAGCGATAGCGGGAGGGACAACGAGCAGTACTTC. Protein sequence: CASSDSGRDNEQYF.

The chain recombines TRBV5-4 with TRBJ1-2, with no clear D. This CDR3 contains 14 residues. Trimming cost V 1 base and J 1 base, with 8 bases left between them. The V gene's germline CDR1 is SGHNT and CDR2 YYREEE (reference sequence). The CDR3 loop is CASSLMAVNYGYTF. CDR3 nucleotides: TGTGCCAGCAGCTTGATGGCAGTTAACTATGGCTACACCTTC.